This T cell receptor (beta chain) was retrieved from a study of T cell responses to AZD1222 COVID-19 vaccine. The method was immunoSEQ multiplex PCR; TCRdb's version includes in-frame clones alone and lacks a portion of them. This table holds about 67,000 clones, 83% found once. The germline CDR1 and CDR2 sequences are SSHAT and FNYEAQ (reference sequence). Deletions cut 8 bases from V and 5 bases from J, with 14 bases between. This CDR3 contains 13 residues. The V call is TRBV7-7, the J call TRBJ2-3; D not certain. The sequencing here drew on peripheral blood, taken 28 days after the second AZD1222 dose. The source is an adult who received the AZD1222 COVID-19 vaccine. The CDR3 bases are TGTGCCAGCGGCCGCTCCACCGGAGATACGCAGTATTTT. This translates into CASGRSTGDTQYF.